This TCR beta chain came from a study of shared clonotypes between healthy human individuals. Each cell subset's genomic DNA was divided evenly among several immunoSEQ plates. Produced via immunoSEQ multiplex PCR; TCRdb's table is partial and in-frame only. The sample lists approximately 2.4 million clones; 95% were seen once. Findings and caveats of the study: The sampled material consisted only of blood, and tissue repertoires are likely to differ.

V was pared by 2 bases and J by 3 bases, with 3 bases of the junction left unmatched. This CDR3 has 14 amino acids. CDR1 KGHSH and CDR2 LQKENI come from the germline V gene. Notes on this clone: Its antigen is unidentified.

The sequence was collected from a man aged 18 to 30 in good health. Sequenced input: naive CD4+ T cells sorted from blood. The subset is: CD45RA+ positively selected. The J gene is TRBJ1-2, the V gene TRBV18; 7 nucleotides match TRBD1. CDR3 in DNA: TGTGCCAGCTCACCATTCGGGACAGACTATGGCTACACCTTC. As protein: CASSPFGTDYGYTF.